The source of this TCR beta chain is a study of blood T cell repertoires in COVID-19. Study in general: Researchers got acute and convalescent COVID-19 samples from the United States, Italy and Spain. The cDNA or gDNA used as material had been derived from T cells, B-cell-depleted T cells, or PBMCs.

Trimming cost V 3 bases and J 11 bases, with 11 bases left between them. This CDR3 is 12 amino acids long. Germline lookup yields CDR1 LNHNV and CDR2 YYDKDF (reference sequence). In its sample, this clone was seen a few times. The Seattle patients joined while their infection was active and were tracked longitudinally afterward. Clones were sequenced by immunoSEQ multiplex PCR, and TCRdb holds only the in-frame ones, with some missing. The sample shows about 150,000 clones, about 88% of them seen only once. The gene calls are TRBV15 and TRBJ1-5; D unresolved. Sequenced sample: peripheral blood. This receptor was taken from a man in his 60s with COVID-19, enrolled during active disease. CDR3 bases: TGTGCCACCAGCAGCCCCCCGGGTTCCCAGCATTTT. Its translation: CATSSPPGSQHF.